This T cell receptor (beta chain) was recorded in a study of identifying expanded T cells in peripheral blood. CDR1 is LNHDA, CDR2 SQIVND, per germline (reference sequence). Trimming stripped 5 bases from V and 7 bases from J, with 21 bases between. CDR3 size: 16 residues. The study, taken as a whole, reports: Clone count variance between approximately 2-week samples rose with total template count. Over approximately two and four weeks, about 15 and 19 clones changed, versus roughly 1.2 between replicates.

Produced via immunoSEQ multiplex PCR; TCRdb's table is partial and in-frame only. The data contain 75,000 to 90,000 clones, approximately 84% of them singletons. Collection occurred without any documented infections or immune events in donors. On this clone: What it recognizes is unknown.

The sequencing input was blood. This TCR derives from a person aged 18 to 70 in good health. V and J are TRBV19 and TRBJ2-4; weak D call: TRBD1 (5 bases). CDR3 sequence: CASSLGVAAGRNIQYF. The CDR3 region has the DNA TGTGCCAGTAGTCTAGGGGTTGCGGCCGGGCGGAACATTCAGTACTTC.